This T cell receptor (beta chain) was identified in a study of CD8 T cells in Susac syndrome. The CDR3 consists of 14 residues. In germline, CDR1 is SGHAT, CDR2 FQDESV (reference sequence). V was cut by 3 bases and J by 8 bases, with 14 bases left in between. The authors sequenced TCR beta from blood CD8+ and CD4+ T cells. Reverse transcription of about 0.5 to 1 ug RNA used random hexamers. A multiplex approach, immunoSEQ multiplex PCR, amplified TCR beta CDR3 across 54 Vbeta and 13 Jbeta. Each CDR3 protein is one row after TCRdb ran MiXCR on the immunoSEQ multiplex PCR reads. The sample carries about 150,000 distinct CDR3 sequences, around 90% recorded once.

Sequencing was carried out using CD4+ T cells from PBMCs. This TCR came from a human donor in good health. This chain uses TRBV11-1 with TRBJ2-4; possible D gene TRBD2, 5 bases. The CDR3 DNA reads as TGTGCCAGCAGCTTCGGGCCCTACGGGGACATTCAGTACTTC. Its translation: CASSFGPYGDIQYF. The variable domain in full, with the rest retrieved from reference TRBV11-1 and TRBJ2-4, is EAEVAQSPRYKITEKSQAVAFWCDPISGHATLYWYRQILGQGPELLVQFQDESVVDDSQLPKDRFSAERLKGVDSTLKIQPAELGDSAMYLCASSFGPYGDIQYFGAGTRLSVL.